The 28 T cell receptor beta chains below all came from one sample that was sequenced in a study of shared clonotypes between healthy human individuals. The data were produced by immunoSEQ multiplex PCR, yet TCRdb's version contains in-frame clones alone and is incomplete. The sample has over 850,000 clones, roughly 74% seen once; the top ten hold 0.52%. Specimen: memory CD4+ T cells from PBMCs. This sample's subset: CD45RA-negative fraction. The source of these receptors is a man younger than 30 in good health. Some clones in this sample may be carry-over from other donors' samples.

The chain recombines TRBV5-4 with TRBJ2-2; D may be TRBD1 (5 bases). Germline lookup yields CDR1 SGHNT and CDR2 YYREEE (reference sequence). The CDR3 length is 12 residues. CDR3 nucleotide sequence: TGTGCAACGTCCAGGGTCGCCGGGGAGCTGTTTTTT. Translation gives CATSRVAGELFF. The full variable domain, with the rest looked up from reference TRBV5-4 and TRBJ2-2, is ETGVTQSPTHLIKTRGQQVTLRCSSQSGHNTVSWYQQALGQGPQFIFQYYREEENGRGNFPPRFSGLQFPNYSSELNVNALELDDSALYLCATSRVAGELFFGEGSRLTVL.

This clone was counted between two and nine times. The CDR3: CAWSVPYQPQHF. CDR3 coding DNA: TGTGCCTGGAGTGTACCTTATCAGCCCCAGCATTTT. The J gene is TRBJ1-5, the V gene TRBV30, with D hard to call. The CDR3 length is 12 residues. The ends were cut back, 0 bases at V and 5 bases at J, with 5 bases in the middle. In germline, CDR1 is GTSNPN, CDR2 SVGIG (reference sequence).

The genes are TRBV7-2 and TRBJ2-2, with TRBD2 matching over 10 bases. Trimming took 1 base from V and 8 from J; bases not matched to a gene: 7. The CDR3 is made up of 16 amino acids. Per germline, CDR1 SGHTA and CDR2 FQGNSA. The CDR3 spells CASSLVPPGLAGELFF. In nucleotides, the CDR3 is TGTGCCAGCAGCTTAGTCCCCCCGGGACTAGCGGGGGAGCTGTTTTTT.

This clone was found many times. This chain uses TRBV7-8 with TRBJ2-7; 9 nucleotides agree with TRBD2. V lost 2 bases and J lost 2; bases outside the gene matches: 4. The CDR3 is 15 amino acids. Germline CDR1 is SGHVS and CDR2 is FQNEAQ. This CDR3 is CASSLRSSGTYEQYF. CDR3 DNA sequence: TGTGCCAGCAGCTTAAGGTCTAGCGGGACCTACGAGCAGTACTTC.

This CDR3 reads CASSTRLAGRLTDTQYF. The CDR3 bases are TGTGCCAGTAGTACCCGACTAGCGGGGAGACTCACAGATACGCAGTATTTT. This chain uses TRBV19 with TRBJ2-3; 11 nucleotides match TRBD2. Trimming at V came to 4 bases and at J to 2 bases, leaving 8 bases not matched to a gene. In germline, CDR1 is LNHDA, CDR2 SQIVND (reference sequence). The CDR3 length is 17 residues.

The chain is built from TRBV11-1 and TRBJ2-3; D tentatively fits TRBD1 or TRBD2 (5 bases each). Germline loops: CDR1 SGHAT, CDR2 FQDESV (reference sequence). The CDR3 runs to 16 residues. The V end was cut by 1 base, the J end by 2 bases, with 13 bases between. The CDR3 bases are TGTGCCAGCAGCTTAGGTTGGGGGACCACCACAGATACGCAGTATTTT. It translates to CASSLGWGTTTDTQYF.

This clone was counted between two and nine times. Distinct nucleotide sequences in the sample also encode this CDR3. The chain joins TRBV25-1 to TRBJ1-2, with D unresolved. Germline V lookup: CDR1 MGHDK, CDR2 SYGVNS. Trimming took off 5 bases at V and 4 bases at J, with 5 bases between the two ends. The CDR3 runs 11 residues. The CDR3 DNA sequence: TGTGCCAGCAGTTCGGGCTATGGCTACACCTTC. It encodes CASSSGYGYTF.

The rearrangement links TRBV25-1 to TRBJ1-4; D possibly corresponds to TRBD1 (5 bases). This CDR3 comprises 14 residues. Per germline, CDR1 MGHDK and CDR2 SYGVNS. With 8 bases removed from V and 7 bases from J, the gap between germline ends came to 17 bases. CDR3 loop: CASAPRARGEKLFF. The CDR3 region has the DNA TGTGCCAGCGCCCCGCGGGCAAGGGGTGAAAAACTGTTTTTT. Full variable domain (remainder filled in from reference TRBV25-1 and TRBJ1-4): EADIYQTPRYLVIGTGKKITLECSQTMGHDKMYWYQQDPGMELHLIHYSYGVNSTEKGDLSSESTVSRIRTEHFPLTLESARPSHTSQYLCASAPRARGEKLFFGSGTQLSVL.

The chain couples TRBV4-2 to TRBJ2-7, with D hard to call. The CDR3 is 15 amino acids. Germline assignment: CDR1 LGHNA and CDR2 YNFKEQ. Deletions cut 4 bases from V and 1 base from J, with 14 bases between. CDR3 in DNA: TGTGCCAGCAGCCCCCGTGGTCAGCCATCCTACGAGCAGTACTTC. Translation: CASSPRGQPSYEQYF.

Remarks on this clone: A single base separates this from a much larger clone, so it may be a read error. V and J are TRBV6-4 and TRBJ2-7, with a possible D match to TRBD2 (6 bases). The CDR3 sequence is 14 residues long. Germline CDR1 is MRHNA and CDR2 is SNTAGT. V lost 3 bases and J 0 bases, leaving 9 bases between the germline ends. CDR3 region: CASSELASSYEQYF. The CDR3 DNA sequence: TGTGCCAGCAGTGAACTAGCCAGCTCCTACGAGCAGTACTTC.

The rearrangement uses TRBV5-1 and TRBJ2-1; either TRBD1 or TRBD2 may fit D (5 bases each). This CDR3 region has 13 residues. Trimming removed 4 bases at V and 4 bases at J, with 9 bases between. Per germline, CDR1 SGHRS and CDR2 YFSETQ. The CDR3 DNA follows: TGCGCCAGCAGCACGGGACCTTACAATGAGCAGTTCTTC. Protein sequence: CASSTGPYNEQFF.

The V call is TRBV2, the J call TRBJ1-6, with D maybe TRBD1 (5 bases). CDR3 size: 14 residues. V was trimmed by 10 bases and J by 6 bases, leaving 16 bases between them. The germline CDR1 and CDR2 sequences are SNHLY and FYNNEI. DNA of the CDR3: TGTGCCACTGCCCTACAGGTTTCTAATTCACCCCTCCACTTT. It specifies CATALQVSNSPLHF. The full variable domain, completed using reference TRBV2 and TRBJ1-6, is EPEVTQTPSHQVTQMGQEVILRCVPISNHLYFYWYRQILGQKVEFLVSFYNNEISEKSEIFDDQFSVERPDGSNFTLKIRSTKLEDSAMYFCATALQVSNSPLHFGNGTRLTVT.

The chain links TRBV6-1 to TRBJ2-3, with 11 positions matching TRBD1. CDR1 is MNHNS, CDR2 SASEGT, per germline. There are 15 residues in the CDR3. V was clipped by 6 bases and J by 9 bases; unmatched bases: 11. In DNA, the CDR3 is TGTGCCAGCAGGACGCGTGGGACAGGGGGTGACACGCAGTATTTT. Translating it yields CASRTRGTGGDTQYF.

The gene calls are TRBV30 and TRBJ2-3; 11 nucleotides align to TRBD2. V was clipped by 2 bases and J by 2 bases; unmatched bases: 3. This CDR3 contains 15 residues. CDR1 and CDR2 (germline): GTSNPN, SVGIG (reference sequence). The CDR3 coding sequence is TGTGCCTGGAGTCTACTAGCGGGAGCCACAGATACGCAGTATTTT. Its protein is CAWSLLAGATDTQYF. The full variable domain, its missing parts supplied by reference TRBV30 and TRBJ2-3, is SQTIHQWPATLVQPVGSPLSLECTVEGTSNPNLYWYRQAAGRGLQLLFYSVGIGQISSEVPQNLSASRPQDRQFILSSKKLLLSDSGFYLCAWSLLAGATDTQYFGPGTRLTVL.

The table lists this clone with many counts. CDR3 amino acids: CASAPVGDTQYF. The CDR3 DNA sequence: TGTGCCAGCGCTCCCGTGGGAGATACGCAGTATTTT. This rearrangement joins TRBV11-2 to TRBJ2-3; D ambiguous. V lost 8 bases, J lost 5 bases, and 11 bases lay in between. Germline V lookup: CDR1 SGHAT, CDR2 FQNNGV. This CDR3 has 12 amino acids.

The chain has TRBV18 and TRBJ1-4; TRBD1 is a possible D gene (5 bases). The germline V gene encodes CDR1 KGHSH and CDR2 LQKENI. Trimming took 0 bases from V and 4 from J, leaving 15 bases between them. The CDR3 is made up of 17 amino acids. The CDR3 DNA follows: TGTGCCAGCTCACCACCGATAGGGGCGCGGATTAATGAAAAACTGTTTTTT. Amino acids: CASSPPIGARINEKLFF. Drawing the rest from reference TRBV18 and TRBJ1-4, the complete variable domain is NAGVMQNPRHLVRRRGQEARLRCSPMKGHSHVYWYRQLPEEGLKFMVYLQKENIIDESGMPKERFSAEFPKEGPSILRIQQVVRGDSAAYFCASSPPIGARINEKLFFGSGTQLSVL.

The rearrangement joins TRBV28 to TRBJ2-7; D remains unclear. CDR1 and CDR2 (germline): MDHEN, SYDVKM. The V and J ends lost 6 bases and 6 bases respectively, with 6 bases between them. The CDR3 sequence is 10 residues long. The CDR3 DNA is TGTGCCAGCAGGAACCTCGAGCAGTACTTC. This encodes CASRNLEQYF.

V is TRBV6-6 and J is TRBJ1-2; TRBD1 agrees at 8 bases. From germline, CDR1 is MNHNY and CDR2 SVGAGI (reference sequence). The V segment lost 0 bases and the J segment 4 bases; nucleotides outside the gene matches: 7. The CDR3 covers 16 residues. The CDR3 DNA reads TGTGCCAGCAGTTACTCCACGGACAGGGCTAGCTATGGCTACACCTTC. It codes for CASSYSTDRASYGYTF.

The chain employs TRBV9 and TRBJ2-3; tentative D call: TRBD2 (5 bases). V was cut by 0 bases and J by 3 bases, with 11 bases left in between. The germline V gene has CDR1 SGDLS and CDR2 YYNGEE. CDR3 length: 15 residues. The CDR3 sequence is CASSVGASRTDTQYF. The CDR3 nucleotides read TGTGCCAGCAGCGTAGGGGCTAGCAGGACAGATACGCAGTATTTT.

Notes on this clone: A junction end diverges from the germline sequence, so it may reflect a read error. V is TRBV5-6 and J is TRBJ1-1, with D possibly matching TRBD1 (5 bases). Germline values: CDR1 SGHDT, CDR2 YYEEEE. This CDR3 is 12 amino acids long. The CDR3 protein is CASSAGNPEAFF. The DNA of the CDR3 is TGTGCCAGCAGCGCAGGGAACCCTGAAGCTTTCTTT.

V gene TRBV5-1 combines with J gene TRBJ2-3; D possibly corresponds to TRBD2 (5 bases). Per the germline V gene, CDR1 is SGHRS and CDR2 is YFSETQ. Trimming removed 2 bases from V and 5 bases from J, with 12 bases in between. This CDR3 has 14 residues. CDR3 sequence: CASSFGVAGDTQYF. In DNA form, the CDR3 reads TGCGCCAGCAGCTTTGGAGTTGCGGGAGATACGCAGTATTTT.

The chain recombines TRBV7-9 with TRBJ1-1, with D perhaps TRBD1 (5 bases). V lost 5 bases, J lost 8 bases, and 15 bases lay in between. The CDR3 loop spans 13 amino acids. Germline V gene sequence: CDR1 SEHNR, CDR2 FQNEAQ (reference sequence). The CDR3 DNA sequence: TGTGCCAGCAGCCCGCAGGGCAGGACGGAAGCTTTCTTT. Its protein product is CASSPQGRTEAFF.

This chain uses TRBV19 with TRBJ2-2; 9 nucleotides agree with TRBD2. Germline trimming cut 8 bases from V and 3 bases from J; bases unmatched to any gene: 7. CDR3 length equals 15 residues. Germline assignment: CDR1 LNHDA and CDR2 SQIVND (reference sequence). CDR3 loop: CASLRSGRHTGELFF. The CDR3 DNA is TGTGCCAGTTTACGTAGCGGGAGACACACCGGGGAGCTGTTTTTT.

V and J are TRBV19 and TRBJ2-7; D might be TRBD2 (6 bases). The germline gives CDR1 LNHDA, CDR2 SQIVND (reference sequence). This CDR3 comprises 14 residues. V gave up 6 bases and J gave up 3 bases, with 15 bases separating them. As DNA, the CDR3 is TGTGCCAGTAGGGGTAGCGGAAACAGCTACGAGCAGTACTTC. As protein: CASRGSGNSYEQYF.

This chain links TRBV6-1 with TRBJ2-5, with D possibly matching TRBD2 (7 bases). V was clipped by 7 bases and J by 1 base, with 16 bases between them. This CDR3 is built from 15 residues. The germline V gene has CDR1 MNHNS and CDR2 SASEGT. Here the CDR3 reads CASTSGGHFQETQYF. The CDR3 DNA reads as TGTGCCAGCACTTCGGGGGGACACTTCCAAGAGACCCAGTACTTC.

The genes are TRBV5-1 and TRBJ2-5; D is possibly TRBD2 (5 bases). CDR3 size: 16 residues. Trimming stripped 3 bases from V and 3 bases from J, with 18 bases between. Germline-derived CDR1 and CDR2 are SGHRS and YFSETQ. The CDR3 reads CASSWEFSAEKETQYF. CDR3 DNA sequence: TGCGCCAGCAGCTGGGAATTTAGCGCGGAAAAAGAGACCCAGTACTTC.

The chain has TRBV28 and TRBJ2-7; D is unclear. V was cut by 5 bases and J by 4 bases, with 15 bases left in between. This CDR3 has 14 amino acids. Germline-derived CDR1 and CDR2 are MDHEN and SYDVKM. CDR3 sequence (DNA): TGTGCCAGCAGTCTGGCCTTTCAACTTTACGAGCAGTACTTC. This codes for CASSLAFQLYEQYF.

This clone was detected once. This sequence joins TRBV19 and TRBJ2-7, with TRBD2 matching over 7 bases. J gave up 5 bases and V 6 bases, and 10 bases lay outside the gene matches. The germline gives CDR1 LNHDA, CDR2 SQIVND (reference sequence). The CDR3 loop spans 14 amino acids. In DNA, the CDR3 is TGTGCCAGTAGGATAAGCGGGAAGGAGGACGAGCAGTACTTC. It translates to CASRISGKEDEQYF. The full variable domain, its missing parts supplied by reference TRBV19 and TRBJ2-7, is DGGITQSPKYLFRKEGQNVTLSCEQNLNHDAMYWYRQDPGQGLRLIYYSQIVNDFQKGDIAEGYSVSREKKESFPLTVTSAQKNPTAFYLCASRISGKEDEQYFGPGTRLTVT.